These 13 T cell receptor beta chains came from one sample sequenced in a study of identical twins. MiXCR was run by TCRdb on the 5' RACE reads, yielding one entry per CDR3 protein. The sample yields about 260,000 distinct CDR3 sequences, about 7.3% seen once. The same sample was also studied in work on yellow fever vaccine responses in identical twins.

The specimen sequenced was memory (CD45RO+) T cells sorted from blood. Receptors originate from a woman aged 18-29 years in good health.

V usage is TRBV28 and J usage is TRBJ1-6; 8 nucleotides agree with TRBD1. CDR1 MDHEN and CDR2 SYDVKM come from the germline V gene. The CDR3 spans 15 residues. V shed 5 bases and J 10 bases; nucleotides not matched to a gene: 10. In nucleotides, the CDR3 is TGTGCCAGCAGTCCAGTCCGGACAGGGAACTCACCCCTCCACTTT. This codes for CASSPVRTGNSPLHF.

There are many counts of this clonotype. This chain connects TRBV28 to TRBJ1-6, with D maybe TRBD1 (6 bases). CDR1 is MDHEN and CDR2 is SYDVKM in the germline V gene. The CDR3 covers 16 residues. V lost 1 base to trimming and J lost 6 bases, with 13 bases between them. DNA of the CDR3: TGTGCCAGCAGTTTATTCTGGACAGAGTTTAATTCACCCCTCCACTTT. This encodes CASSLFWTEFNSPLHF.

This clonotype was counted only a few times. The chain carries TRBV5-1 and TRBJ2-2; 10 bases align to TRBD1. J gave up 2 bases and V 3 bases, and 7 bases lay outside the gene matches. In germline, CDR1 is SGHRS, CDR2 YFSETQ. The CDR3 length is 17 residues. The CDR3 sequence: CASSSVGTGDNTGELFF. CDR3 sequence (DNA): TGCGCCAGCAGCTCGGTTGGGACAGGGGATAACACCGGGGAGCTGTTTTTT. Complete variable domain (other parts from reference TRBV5-1 and TRBJ2-2): KAGVTQTPRYLIKTRGQQVTLSCSPISGHRSVSWYQQTPGQGLQFLFEYFSETQRNKGNFPGRFSGRQFSNSRSEMNVSTLELGDSALYLCASSSVGTGDNTGELFFGEGSRLTVL.

This clonotype was counted ten times or more. The V and J genes are TRBV15 and TRBJ2-1; D gene unclear. The CDR3 extends over 12 amino acids. Germline V gene sequence: CDR1 LNHNV, CDR2 YYDKDF (reference sequence). Trimming removed 0 bases from V and 8 bases from J, with 5 bases in between. The CDR3 DNA reads as TGTGCCACCAGCAGAGATCCTCATGAGCAGTTCTTC. Translating it yields CATSRDPHEQFF. The entire variable domain, with the rest obtained from reference TRBV15 and TRBJ2-1, is as follows: DAMVIQNPRYQVTQFGKPVTLSCSQTLNHNVMYWYQQKSSQAPKLLFHYYDKDFNNEADTPDNFQSRRPNTSFCFLDIRSPGLGDTAMYLCATSRDPHEQFFGPGTRLTVL.

This clonotype has more than one count but fewer than ten. The chain links TRBV12-3 or TRBV12-4 to TRBJ2-3; D may be TRBD1 (5 bases). There are 14 residues in the CDR3. The V end lost 6 bases, the J end lost 6 bases, and 16 bases lay between the germline ends. The CDR3: CASSPSQGSDTQYF. Written as DNA, the CDR3 is TGTGCCAGCAGCCCCTCCCAGGGTTCGGATACGCAGTATTTT.

This clonotype has a handful of counts. The chain recombines TRBV6-2 or TRBV6-3 with TRBJ2-4, with 7 bases fitting TRBD1. CDR3 length equals 15 residues. CDR1 is MNHEY, CDR2 SVGEGT, per germline. The ends lost 6 bases at V and 3 bases at J; junction bases unmatched: 8. This CDR3 is CASRPDRAGKNIQYF. CDR3 in DNA: TGTGCCAGCAGGCCCGACAGGGCAGGCAAAAACATTCAGTACTTC.

This clonotype was observed a single time. The V gene is TRBV19, the J gene TRBJ2-5; D is perhaps TRBD1 (5 bases). The CDR3 length is 14 residues. Trimming removed 3 bases at V and 5 bases at J, with 13 bases between. Germline loops: CDR1 LNHDA, CDR2 SQIVND (reference sequence). CDR3 nucleotide sequence: TGTGCCAGTAGTATGTCCAGGGTGAGGGAGACCCAGTACTTC. It translates to CASSMSRVRETQYF.

This clonotype was recorded a few times. The chain recombines TRBV2 with TRBJ1-4, with no clear D. Germline V lookup: CDR1 SNHLY, CDR2 FYNNEI. Deletions cut 5 bases from V and 2 bases from J, with 21 bases between. The CDR3 spans 18 residues. The CDR3 DNA follows: TGTGCCAGCAGTTCCGGACCAATTAGGTGGCCCACTAATGAAAAACTGTTTTTT. This codes for CASSSGPIRWPTNEKLFF.

V is TRBV11-2 and J is TRBJ2-2, with 8 bases that match TRBD1. The V gene's germline CDR1 is SGHAT and CDR2 FQNNGV. V was pared by 7 bases and J by 4 bases, with 11 bases of the junction left unmatched. There are 16 residues in the CDR3. The CDR3 sequence is CASTRTGTGPTGELFF. The CDR3 nucleotides read TGTGCCAGCACCCGGACGGGGACAGGTCCCACCGGGGAGCTGTTTTTT. Filled out from reference TRBV11-2 and TRBJ2-2, the complete variable domain reads EAGVAQSPRYKIIEKRQSVAFWCNPISGHATLYWYQQILGQGPKLLIQFQNNGVVDDSQLPKDRFSAERLKGVDSTLKIQPAKLEDSAVYLCASTRTGTGPTGELFFGEGSRLTVL.

This clonotype was found many times. This chain joins TRBV29-1 and TRBJ1-2, with D unresolved. The V end was cut by 5 bases, the J end by 2 bases, with 6 bases between. Germline values: CDR1 SQVTM, CDR2 ANQGSEA. There are 11 residues in the CDR3. The CDR3 is CSVQENYGYTF. The CDR3 DNA follows: TGCAGCGTTCAGGAAAACTATGGCTACACCTTC. Combining the CDR3 with reference TRBV29-1 and TRBJ1-2 gives the whole variable domain SAVISQKPSRDICQRGTSLTIQCQVDSQVTMMFWYRQQPGQSLTLIATANQGSEATYESGFVIDKFPISRPNLTFSTLTVSNMSPEDSSIYLCSVQENYGYTFGSGTRLTVV.

This clonotype has a count of ten or more. The chain joins TRBV11-2 to TRBJ2-2; D might be TRBD2 (5 bases). There are 14 residues in the CDR3. Deletions cut 6 bases from V and 2 bases from J, with 10 bases between. Germline CDR1 SGHAT, CDR2 FQNNGV. The DNA for the CDR3 is TGTGCCAGCAGTAAGGGAGATAACACCGGGGAGCTGTTTTTT. Its protein is CASSKGDNTGELFF. Full variable domain (rest looked up from reference TRBV11-2 and TRBJ2-2): EAGVAQSPRYKIIEKRQSVAFWCNPISGHATLYWYQQILGQGPKLLIQFQNNGVVDDSQLPKDRFSAERLKGVDSTLKIQPAKLEDSAVYLCASSKGDNTGELFFGEGSRLTVL.

This clonotype was recorded many times. The chain employs TRBV5-1 and TRBJ2-1; tentative D call: TRBD1 (6 bases). This CDR3 has 17 residues. Trimming pared 1 base from V and 0 bases from J, leaving 14 bases between. The germline gives CDR1 SGHRS, CDR2 YFSETQ. CDR3 loop: CASSLTPARGSYNEQFF. Written as DNA, the CDR3 is TGCGCCAGCAGCTTGACACCGGCCAGGGGCTCCTACAATGAGCAGTTCTTC.

This clonotype came up many times. V is TRBV15 and J is TRBJ2-7; D not resolved. Trimming took 0 bases from V and 5 from J, leaving 23 bases between them. Germline loops: CDR1 LNHNV, CDR2 YYDKDF (reference sequence). The CDR3 sequence is 18 residues long. Written as DNA, the CDR3 is TGTGCCACCAGCAGAGAAATGGCTCTTTGGCCCGGGCTCCACGAGCAGTACGTC. Translation gives CATSREMALWPGLHEQYV.